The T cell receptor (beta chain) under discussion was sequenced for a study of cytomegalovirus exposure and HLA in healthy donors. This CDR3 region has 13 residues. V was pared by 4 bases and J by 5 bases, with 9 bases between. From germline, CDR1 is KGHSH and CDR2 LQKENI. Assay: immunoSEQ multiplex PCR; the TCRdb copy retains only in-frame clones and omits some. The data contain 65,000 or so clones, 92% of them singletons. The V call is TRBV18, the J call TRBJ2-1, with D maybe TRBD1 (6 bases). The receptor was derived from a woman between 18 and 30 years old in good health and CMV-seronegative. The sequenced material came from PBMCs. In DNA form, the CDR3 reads TGTGCCAGCTCACACGGACAGAACAATGAGCAGTTCTTC. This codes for CASSHGQNNEQFF.